This T cell receptor beta chain comes out of a study of cytotoxic CD8 clonotypes in ibrutinib-treated CLL. TCRdb keeps only in-frame clones here, not all; method: immunoSEQ multiplex PCR. The sample lists 150,000 to 250,000 clones; 72% were seen once. This clone was observed a few times. The TCR sequence derives from a human donor with chronic lymphocytic leukemia. This specimen was PBMCs, taken after 24 months of ibrutinib treatment.

CDR3 in amino acids: CASSPGLLSSTDTQYF. For the CDR3, the DNA is TGTGCCAGCAGCCCGGGACTCCTATCTAGCACAGATACGCAGTATTTT. The chain carries TRBV9 and TRBJ2-3, with TRBD2 as a possible D gene (6 bases). Trimming left V 4 bases short and J 0 bases short, with 15 bases between. This CDR3 has 16 residues. Germline-derived CDR1 and CDR2 are SGDLS and YYNGEE.